This is a list of T cell receptor beta chains from one sample in a study of blood T cell repertoires in COVID-19. Data came from immunoSEQ multiplex PCR; TCRdb stores just in-frame clones and leaves some out. This table holds over 200,000 clones, 86% found once. Material: PBMCs or T cells enriched from blood (not recorded which). The receptors derive from a woman aged 30 to 39 who had been exposed to COVID-19. Each CDR3 is given with its conserved first and last residue. The order of the fields is D gene, CDR3 length, V gene, clone size, J gene, CDR3 DNA, CDR3 protein. A D gene is named only where the DNA matches it firmly. The size of a clone is reported for some rows only, either as once, few or many, or as a class for expanded clones.

D: TRBD1
length: 18
V: TRBV14
size: -
J: TRBJ2-7
DNA: TGTGCCAGCAGCCAAGGTTCCCGGACAGGGGGATTCGTTTACGAGCAGTACTTC
CDR3: CASSQGSRTGGFVYEQYF

D: TRBD1
length: 15
V: TRBV30
size: -
J: TRBJ2-7
DNA: TGTGCCTGGAGTGAGTGGGGACAGCTCAACTACGAGCAGTACTTC
CDR3: CAWSEWGQLNYEQYF

D: TRBD2
length: 18
V: TRBV3-1/TRBV3-2
size: -
J: TRBJ2-3
DNA: TGTGCCAGCAGCCCCTCCCTCCTACTAGCGGGGAGCACAAATACGCAGTATTTT
CDR3: CASSPSLLLAGSTNTQYF

D: -
length: 15
V: TRBV19
size: -
J: TRBJ2-7
DNA: TGTGCCAGTAGTATGGGTGGGGGCAGGTCCTACGAGCAGTACTTC
CDR3: CASSMGGGRSYEQYF

D: -
length: 15
V: TRBV11-3
size: -
J: TRBJ1-1
DNA: TGTGCCAGCAGCCCCCCGGCGGGGAGGAACACTGAAGCTTTCTTT
CDR3: CASSPPAGRNTEAFF

D: -
length: 12
V: TRBV6-5
size: -
J: TRBJ1-5
DNA: TGTGCCAGCAGTTCCCAGGGGCAGCCCCAGCATTTT
CDR3: CASSSQGQPQHF

D: TRBD1
length: 14
V: TRBV19
size: -
J: TRBJ1-2
DNA: TGTGCCAGTAGTATGGGGACAGAGAACTATGGCTACACCTTC
CDR3: CASSMGTENYGYTF

D: -
length: 17
V: TRBV10-3
size: -
J: TRBJ1-3
DNA: TGTGCCATCAGTCAGTTCCCGAACCGGGACATCGGAAACACCATATATTTT
CDR3: CAISQFPNRDIGNTIYF

D: TRBD1
length: 12
V: TRBV5-1
size: few
J: TRBJ2-7
DNA: TGCGCCAGCTCGGGACAGTTCTACGAGCAGTACTTC
CDR3: CASSGQFYEQYF

D: TRBD2
length: 11
V: TRBV12-5
size: -
J: TRBJ2-7
DNA: TGTGCTAGTACCCGGGGGGGGGAGCAGTACTTC
CDR3: CASTRGGEQYF

D: TRBD1
length: 16
V: TRBV2
size: -
J: TRBJ1-5
DNA: TGTGCCAGCAGTGGGACAGGGGCCATAATTAATCAGCCCCAGCATTTT
CDR3: CASSGTGAIINQPQHF

D: TRBD1
length: 17
V: TRBV19
size: once
J: TRBJ1-1
DNA: TGTGCCAGTAGTACCCGGGACAGGGGCACAATGAACACTGAAGCTTTCTTT
CDR3: CASSTRDRGTMNTEAFF

D: TRBD1
length: 15
V: TRBV6-5
size: -
J: TRBJ1-3
DNA: TGTGCCAGCAGTCTAACAGGGGCCCCTGGAAACACCATATATTTT
CDR3: CASSLTGAPGNTIYF

D: -
length: 15
V: TRBV14
size: -
J: TRBJ1-2
DNA: TGTGCCAGCAGCCAAGCGGGACAAGGTCTATATGGCTACACCTTC
CDR3: CASSQAGQGLYGYTF

D: -
length: 14
V: TRBV2
size: -
J: TRBJ1-1
DNA: TGTGCCAGCAGTCAGGGGAGCAGGAACACTGAAGCTTTCTTT
CDR3: CASSQGSRNTEAFF

D: -
length: 13
V: TRBV2
size: -
J: TRBJ2-7
DNA: TGTGCCAGCTCACAGGGTTTAAACTACGAGCAGTACTTC
CDR3: CASSQGLNYEQYF

D: -
length: 17
V: TRBV18
size: -
J: TRBJ1-3
DNA: TGTGCCAGCTCACCACGTGATTTACAGGGCTCTGGAAACACCATATATTTT
CDR3: CASSPRDLQGSGNTIYF

D: TRBD1
length: 12
V: TRBV7-6
size: -
J: TRBJ2-7
DNA: TGTGCCACACGGGACAGGGCCTCCGAGCAGTACTTC
CDR3: CATRDRASEQYF

D: -
length: 13
V: TRBV12-3/TRBV12-4
size: -
J: TRBJ2-1
DNA: TGTGCCAGCAGTTTATCACCTCCGGGCGAGGGGTTCTTC
CDR3: CASSLSPPGEGFF

D: TRBD1
length: 16
V: TRBV4-2
size: -
J: TRBJ1-6
DNA: TGTGCCAGCAGCCTAGAAGGGAGACAGGGGAGTTCACCCCTCCACTTT
CDR3: CASSLEGRQGSSPLHF